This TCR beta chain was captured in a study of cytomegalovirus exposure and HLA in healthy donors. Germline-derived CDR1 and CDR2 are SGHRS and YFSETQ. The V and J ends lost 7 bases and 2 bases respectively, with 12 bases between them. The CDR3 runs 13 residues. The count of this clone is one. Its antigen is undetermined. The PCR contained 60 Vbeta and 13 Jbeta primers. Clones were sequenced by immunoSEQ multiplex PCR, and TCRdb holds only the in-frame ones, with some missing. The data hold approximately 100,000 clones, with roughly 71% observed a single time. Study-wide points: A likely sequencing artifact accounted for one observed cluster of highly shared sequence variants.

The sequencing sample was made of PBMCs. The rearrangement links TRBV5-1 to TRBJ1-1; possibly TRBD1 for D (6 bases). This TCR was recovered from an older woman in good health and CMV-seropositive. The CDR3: CASGLQGNTEAFF. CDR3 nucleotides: TGCGCCAGCGGATTACAGGGTAACACTGAAGCTTTCTTT.